This TCR beta chain was sequenced during a study of glioma-infiltrating T cells after dendritic cell vaccination. Overall study results and limits: Longer survival after dendritic cell vaccination followed higher pretreatment TIL content.

Trimming cost V 6 bases and J 0 bases; bases outside gene matches: 7. CDR1 and CDR2 (germline): ENHRY, SYGVKD. This CDR3 spans 17 amino acids. On this clone itself: Its antigen is undetermined.

The primer mix had 60 V beta and 13 J beta primers. Assay: immunoSEQ multiplex PCR; the TCRdb copy retains only in-frame clones and omits some. The sample includes 49,000 or so clones, about 85% of them seen just once. The clonotype comes from a human donor with glioblastoma. The sequencing here drew on blood, taken before dendritic cell vaccination. The chain uses TRBV10-3 and TRBJ2-3; TRBD2 agrees at 12 bases. The CDR3 sequence: CAIRPSGGGKSTDTQYF. In DNA form, the CDR3 reads TGTGCCATCAGACCTAGCGGGGGGGGAAAAAGCACAGATACGCAGTATTTT.